The rows below give T cell receptor beta chains drawn from one sample of a study of blood T cell repertoires in COVID-19. Here immunoSEQ multiplex PCR was the method, and the copy in TCRdb shows in-frame clones only, minus some. The profile shows 150,000 to 200,000 clones, approximately 73% of them singletons. Sequencing was performed on PBMCs or T cells enriched from blood (not recorded which). The receptors stem from a woman in her forties or fifties with acute COVID-19. CDR3s include the opening cysteine and the closing phenylalanine or tryptophan. The D gene is left open where the match is weak. Not all rows give a size; the values are once, few, many and, for expanded clones, a class.

V	size	J	length	D	CDR3	DNA
TRBV9	few	TRBJ2-5	18	TRBD1	CASSVEGQGKVQQETQYF	TGTGCCAGCAGCGTAGAGGGACAGGGGAAGGTTCAACAAGAGACCCAGTACTTC
TRBV9	once	TRBJ2-1	15	TRBD1	CASSVGTGAKNEQFF	TGTGCCAGCAGCGTAGGTACAGGGGCTAAAAATGAGCAGTTCTTC
TRBV5-5	-	TRBJ1-4	16	-	CASSLEFLQTNEKLFF	TGTGCCAGCAGCTTGGAGTTCCTACAGACAAATGAAAAACTGTTTTTT
TRBV4-1	-	TRBJ1-6	14	-	CASSQVTVNSPLHF	TGCGCCAGCAGCCAAGTGACAGTTAATTCACCCCTCCACTTT
TRBV11-2	many	TRBJ1-5	16	TRBD1	CASSSGDRPGPQPQHF	TGTGCCAGCAGCTCCGGGGACAGGCCGGGCCCTCAGCCCCAGCATTTT
TRBV11-2	-	TRBJ1-6	18	-	CASSLDPGSRGIYSPLHF	TGTGCCAGCAGCTTAGACCCTGGGTCGAGGGGGATCTATTCACCCCTCCACTTT
TRBV6-5	-	TRBJ2-1	14	-	CATRETRVGDEQFF	TGTGCCACCAGGGAGACTAGGGTTGGCGATGAGCAGTTCTTC
TRBV27	-	TRBJ2-1	17	TRBD2	CASTASGGGISYNEQFF	TGTGCCAGCACGGCTAGCGGGGGGGGGATCTCCTACAATGAGCAGTTCTTC
TRBV4-2	-	TRBJ2-2	15	-	CASSQGEGGAGELFF	TGTGCCAGCAGCCAAGGAGAGGGGGGGGCCGGGGAGCTGTTTTTT
TRBV5-6	-	TRBJ1-3	13	TRBD1	CASSFDREDTIYF	TGTGCCAGCAGCTTCGACAGGGAGGACACCATATATTTT
TRBV7-2	-	TRBJ2-5	19	TRBD2	CASSSELTRLAGLRETQYF	TGTGCCAGCAGCTCTGAACTGACTAGGCTAGCGGGGCTTCGCGAGACCCAGTACTTC
TRBV9	-	TRBJ2-3	12	-	CASSPRGDTQYF	TGTGCCAGCAGCCCCCGGGGGGATACGCAGTATTTT
TRBV6-2/TRBV6-3	once	TRBJ1-6	16	-	CASSYSPTARNSPLHF	TGTGCCAGCAGTTACTCGCCGACAGCCAGAAATTCACCCCTCCACTTT
TRBV9	few	TRBJ1-4	16	-	CASSVGGGTTNEKLFF	TGTGCCAGCAGCGTAGGTGGGGGGACAACTAATGAAAAACTGTTTTTT
TRBV7-2	-	TRBJ1-5	15	-	CASSSPGRGGQPQHF	TGTGCCAGCAGCTCCCCGGGGAGGGGAGGTCAGCCCCAGCATTTT
TRBV28	-	TRBJ1-6	14	TRBD1	CASSFQGAYSPLHF	TGTGCCAGCAGTTTCCAGGGGGCCTATTCACCCCTCCACTTT
TRBV7-6	medium-sized	TRBJ2-2	15	TRBD2	CASSITSGNTGELFF	TGTGCCAGCAGCATAACTAGCGGCAACACCGGGGAGCTGTTTTTT
TRBV10-1	-	TRBJ2-5	12	-	CASSPGGETQYF	TGCGCCAGCAGCCCCGGGGGAGAGACCCAGTACTTC
TRBV29-1	-	TRBJ2-2	15	TRBD2	CSVELAGLGTGELFF	TGCAGCGTTGAGCTAGCGGGCCTGGGCACCGGGGAGCTGTTTTTT
TRBV2	-	TRBJ1-4	15	-	CASSEAPGGGFKLFF	TGTGCCAGCAGTGAAGCTCCGGGGGGCGGTTTTAAACTGTTTTTT
TRBV4-3	-	TRBJ1-6	14	-	CASSQDVQITPLHF	TGCGCCAGCAGCCAAGATGTCCAGATAACACCCCTCCACTTT
TRBV7-9	once	TRBJ2-3	16	TRBD2	CASSPAGTSGTDTQYF	TGTGCCAGCAGCCCCGCGGGGACTAGCGGAACAGATACGCAGTATTTT
TRBV5-5	-	TRBJ1-5	14	-	CASSPVKGGKPQHF	TGTGCCAGCAGCCCCGTTAAAGGGGGTAAGCCCCAGCATTTT
TRBV7-6	-	TRBJ1-3	17	-	CASSPQPTAHSGNTIYF	TGTGCCAGCAGCCCCCAGCCGACAGCTCACTCTGGAAACACCATATATTTT
TRBV6-5	-	TRBJ2-2	16	-	CASSYSASMTTGELFF	TGTGCCAGCAGTTACTCTGCTAGCATGACCACCGGGGAGCTGTTTTTT
TRBV6-5	-	TRBJ1-2	16	-	CASSYSLATSSYGYTF	TGTGCCAGCAGTTACTCGTTAGCCACATCGAGCTATGGCTACACCTTC
TRBV5-1	-	TRBJ2-1	14	TRBD1	CASSTDRVGGEQFF	TGCGCCAGCAGCACGGACAGGGTGGGTGGTGAGCAGTTCTTC
TRBV19	-	TRBJ1-1	16	TRBD1	CASSRTGFMTNTEAFF	TGTGCCAGTAGTCGGACAGGGTTTATGACGAACACTGAAGCTTTCTTT
TRBV20-1	-	TRBJ1-4	11	-	CGGQENEKLFF	TGTGGAGGGCAGGAAAATGAAAAACTGTTTTTT
TRBV10-3	-	TRBJ1-2	14	-	CAISTTGANYGYTF	TGTGCCATCAGCACGACAGGTGCAAACTATGGCTACACCTTC
TRBV2	-	TRBJ2-1	13	TRBD2	CASTRGGYNEQFF	TGTGCCAGCACCCGGGGGGGCTACAATGAGCAGTTCTTC
TRBV6-5	-	TRBJ1-2	15	-	CASSYSSGQPRGYTF	TGTGCCAGCAGTTACTCGTCCGGACAGCCACGGGGCTACACCTTC
TRBV6-5	-	TRBJ1-2	14	TRBD1	CASSWGQPNYGYTF	TGTGCCAGCAGCTGGGGACAGCCCAACTATGGCTACACCTTC
TRBV4-2	-	TRBJ1-3	17	-	CASSQAVGTISGNTIYF	TGTGCCAGCAGCCAAGCGGTAGGGACTATCTCTGGAAACACCATATATTTT
TRBV5-4	once	TRBJ2-5	15	TRBD2	CASRKSGGAEETQYF	TGTGCCAGCAGAAAAAGCGGGGGGGCTGAAGAGACCCAGTACTTC
TRBV10-3	-	TRBJ2-5	16	TRBD2	CAIGIGSGGERETQYF	TGTGCCATCGGGATAGGTAGCGGGGGGGAACGAGAGACCCAGTACTTC
TRBV7-8	few	TRBJ2-2	16	-	CASSLARVKNTGELFF	TGTGCCAGCAGCTTAGCGCGGGTCAAGAACACCGGGGAGCTGTTTTTT
TRBV18	few	TRBJ1-1	12	-	CASSPRQIEAFF	TGTGCCAGCTCCCCGCGGCAGATAGAAGCTTTCTTT
TRBV3-1/TRBV3-2	-	TRBJ1-6	16	-	CASSPWTGSMGSPLHF	TGTGCCAGCAGCCCATGGACGGGGTCCATGGGTTCACCCCTCCACTTT
TRBV6-5	once	TRBJ2-5	13	TRBD2	CASRGLAQETQYF	TGTGCCAGCAGAGGACTAGCGCAAGAGACCCAGTACTTC
TRBV29-1	many	TRBJ1-3	13	-	CSVAGISGNTIYF	TGCAGCGTTGCGGGGATCAGCGGAAACACCATATATTTT
TRBV6-4	-	TRBJ1-1	15	-	CASSSSTVGGTEAFF	TGTGCCAGCAGTTCCTCGACGGTGGGGGGGACTGAAGCTTTCTTT
TRBV5-4	-	TRBJ2-1	14	TRBD1	CASSWGQGTYEQFF	TGTGCCAGCAGCTGGGGACAGGGAACATATGAGCAGTTCTTC
TRBV5-1	-	TRBJ2-5	15	TRBD1	CASSLPTGAQETQYF	TGCGCCAGCAGCTTGCCCACAGGGGCGCAAGAGACCCAGTACTTC
TRBV29-1	few	TRBJ2-1	16	TRBD2	CSVGGLAGLTYNEQFF	TGCAGCGTTGGGGGACTAGCGGGCCTAACCTACAATGAGCAGTTCTTC
TRBV25-1	-	TRBJ1-1	13	-	CASKFRGNTEAFF	TGTGCCAGCAAGTTTAGGGGGAACACTGAAGCTTTCTTT
TRBV6-5	-	TRBJ2-2	15	TRBD1	CASSLFTGGSGELFF	TGTGCCAGCAGTTTATTCACAGGGGGCTCCGGGGAGCTGTTTTTT
TRBV5-1	-	TRBJ1-2	16	TRBD1	CASSLGAWTGGYGYTF	TGCGCCAGCAGCCTGGGGGCCTGGACAGGGGGCTATGGCTACACCTTC
TRBV6-5	-	TRBJ2-3	15	TRBD2	CASSYGGGGENTQYF	TGTGCCAGCAGTTACGGGGGCGGGGGGGAAAATACGCAGTATTTT
TRBV6-5	-	TRBJ1-1	14	TRBD1	CALLQGAGNTEAFF	TGTGCCCTCTTACAGGGGGCGGGGAACACTGAAGCTTTCTTT
TRBV19	-	TRBJ1-5	16	-	CAITRVGREINQPQHF	TGTGCCATTACAAGGGTAGGGAGGGAAATCAATCAGCCCCAGCATTTT
TRBV5-5	-	TRBJ1-5	15	TRBD1	CASSLEDRGHQPQHF	TGTGCCAGCAGCTTGGAGGACAGGGGTCATCAGCCCCAGCATTTT
TRBV4-1	-	TRBJ1-2	12	-	CASSHGSYGYTF	TGCGCCAGCAGCCACGGGAGCTATGGCTACACCTTC